The sequence of this T cell receptor beta chain was determined in a study of blood T cell repertoires in COVID-19. Data came from immunoSEQ multiplex PCR; TCRdb stores just in-frame clones and leaves some out. The sample consists of roughly 180,000 clones, around 86% of them appearing once. CDR3 length: 14 residues. Germline CDR1 is SNHLY and CDR2 is FYNNEI. Trimming left V 7 bases short and J 5 bases short, with 17 bases between. This sequence originates from a woman younger than 45 who had recovered from COVID-19. Source material: PBMCs or T cells enriched from blood (not recorded which). This chain joins TRBV2 and TRBJ1-2, with D tentatively TRBD1 (6 bases). The CDR3 spells CASTDRSLTYGYTF. The CDR3, as DNA: TGTGCCAGCACAGACAGGTCCTTAACTTATGGCTACACCTTC.